This T cell receptor beta chain was found in a study of blood T cell repertoires in COVID-19. Study at large: Donors in the United States, Italy and Spain gave samples during acute or convalescent COVID-19. The cDNA or gDNA used as material had been derived from T cells, B-cell-depleted T cells, or PBMCs.

Germline lookup yields CDR1 MNHEY and CDR2 SMNVEV (reference sequence). V was shortened by 5 bases and J by 4 bases, with 17 bases between the two germline ends. The CDR3 has 15 amino acids. As originally analysed: Estimated nucleated cell counts came from reference gene primer amplification. The assay was immunoSEQ multiplex PCR, and TCRdb's table has in-frame clones only and misses some. V and J calls and clone size follow that table, whereas D and trimming were derived from the DNA. The data contain approximately 250,000 clones, 75% to 90% of them singletons. Source material: peripheral blood. The chain joins TRBV27 to TRBJ1-2; D is ambiguous. The sequence was obtained from a man aged 25 to 40 with active or convalescent COVID-19. The CDR3 loop reads CASSPSFAMIYGYTF. Written as DNA, the CDR3 is TGTGCCAGCAGTCCCTCCTTTGCGATGATCTATGGCTACACCTTC.